The present T cell receptor (beta chain) was sequenced within a study of blood T cells in healthy people across ages. Using a J-beta primer mix together with a sample-barcoded 5' primer, a second PCR was run for about 6 to 12 cycles. Every cDNA molecule carried a tag from a template-switch adaptor bearing 12 random nucleotides. Using its own MiXCR run on the 5' RACE reads, TCRdb lists one record per CDR3 protein. The sample shows around 800,000 distinct CDR3 sequences, around 50% of them seen only once. For this clonotype: Its cognate antigen is unknown.

Germline CDR1 and CDR2: SGHRS and YFSETQ. The CDR3 is 15 residues long. The V and J ends lost 3 bases and 8 bases, in that order; junction bases with no gene match: 9. The study, taken as a whole, reports: Long-lived and aged donors differed, with more naive CD4+ cells and higher diversity in the long-lived. Reliance upon unsorted PBMCs precluded definitive naive versus antigen-experienced comparison.

Material: blood. This receptor was obtained from a man at least 80 years old in good health. The chain uses TRBV5-1 and TRBJ2-1; TRBD2 matches at 9 bases. CDR3 loop: CASSSGTSRVDEQFF. Written as DNA, the CDR3 is TGCGCCAGCAGCTCCGGGACTAGCAGGGTCGATGAGCAGTTCTTC.